These 4 T cell receptor beta chains originate from one sample sequenced in a study of graft-versus-host responses after intestinal transplantation. From the graft tissue, intraepithelial and lamina propria lymphocytes were released through processing. Profiled with immunoSEQ multiplex PCR; TCRdb holds only in-frame clones, not every one. The table lists thousands of clones, under 90% of them singletons. Sequencing used ileum tissue, obtained 300 to 320 days after intestinal transplant. These receptor sequences come from a human patient who received an intestinal transplant, so some T cells may come from the graft donor.

The rearrangement joins TRBV28 to TRBJ1-1, with D perhaps TRBD1 (5 bases). Trimming took 4 bases from V and 11 from J, leaving 11 bases between them. The germline V gene has CDR1 MDHEN and CDR2 SYDVKM. The CDR3 is made up of 11 amino acids. The CDR3 coding sequence is TGTGCCAGCAGTTCGGGACGTCTGGCTTTCTTT. It specifies CASSSGRLAFF.

V and J are TRBV5-1 and TRBJ2-2; 7 positions match TRBD1. The CDR3 length is 14 residues. Germline V gene lookup returns CDR1 SGHRS and CDR2 YFSETQ. V was clipped by 0 bases and J by 7 bases; unmatched bases: 3. CDR3 bases: TGCGCCAGCAGCTTGGAGGGGGCTAGCGGGGAGCTGTTTTTT. This gives the protein CASSLEGASGELFF.

The V call is TRBV7-6, the J call TRBJ2-3, with D uncertain. Trimming left V 2 bases short and J 2 bases short, with 5 bases between. The germline CDR1 and CDR2 sequences are SGHVS and FNYEAQ. This CDR3 is built from 13 residues. This CDR3 is CASSLLHTDTQYF. In DNA, the CDR3 is TGTGCCAGCAGCTTACTTCACACAGATACGCAGTATTTT.

For the CDR3, the DNA is TGTGCCAGCAGTGACTCCGGTGGGGAAAAACTGTTTTTT. This gives the protein CASSDSGGEKLFF. J is TRBJ1-4 and V is TRBV6-4; D remains ambiguous. Germline V gene lookup returns CDR1 MRHNA and CDR2 SNTAGT. The ends were cut back, 0 bases at V and 8 bases at J, with 7 bases in the middle. There are 13 residues in the CDR3.